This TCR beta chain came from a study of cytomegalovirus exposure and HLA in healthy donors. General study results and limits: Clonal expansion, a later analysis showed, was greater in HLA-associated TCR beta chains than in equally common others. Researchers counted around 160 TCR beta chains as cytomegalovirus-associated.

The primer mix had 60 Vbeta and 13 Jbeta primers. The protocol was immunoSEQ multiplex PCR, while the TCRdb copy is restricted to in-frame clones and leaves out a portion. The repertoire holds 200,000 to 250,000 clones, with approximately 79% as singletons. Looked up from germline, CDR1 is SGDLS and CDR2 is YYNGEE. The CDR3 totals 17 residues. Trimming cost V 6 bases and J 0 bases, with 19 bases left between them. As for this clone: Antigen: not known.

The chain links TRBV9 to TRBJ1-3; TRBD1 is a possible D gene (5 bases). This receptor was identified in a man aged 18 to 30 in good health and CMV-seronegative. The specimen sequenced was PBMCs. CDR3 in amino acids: CASNREGSPYSGNTIYF. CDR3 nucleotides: TGTGCCAGCAACCGGGAGGGGTCACCGTACTCTGGAAACACCATATATTTT.